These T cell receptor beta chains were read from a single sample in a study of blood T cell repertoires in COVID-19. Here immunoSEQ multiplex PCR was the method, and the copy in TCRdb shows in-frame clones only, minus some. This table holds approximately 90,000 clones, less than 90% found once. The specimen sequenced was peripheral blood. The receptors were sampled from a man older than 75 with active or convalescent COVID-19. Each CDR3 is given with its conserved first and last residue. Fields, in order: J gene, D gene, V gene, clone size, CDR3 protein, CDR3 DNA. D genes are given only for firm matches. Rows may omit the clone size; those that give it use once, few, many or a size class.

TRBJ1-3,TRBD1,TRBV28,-,CASSQDRAASRSGNTIYF,TGTGCCAGCAGCCAAGACAGGGCAGCCTCCCGCTCTGGAAACACCATATATTTT
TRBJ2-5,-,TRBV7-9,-,CASSTTDTQETQYF,TGTGCCAGCAGCACCACAGACACCCAAGAGACCCAGTACTTC
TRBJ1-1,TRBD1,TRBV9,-,CASSLSGTGGTEAFF,TGTGCCAGCAGCTTATCGGGGACAGGGGGCACTGAAGCTTTCTTT
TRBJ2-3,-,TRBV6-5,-,CAITPGLEIKSTQYF,TGTGCCATAACCCCGGGACTCGAAATTAAAAGTACGCAGTATTTT
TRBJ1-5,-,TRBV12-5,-,CASTRGNQPQHF,TGTGCTAGTACCAGGGGAAATCAGCCCCAGCATTTT
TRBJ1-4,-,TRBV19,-,CASSTGTPATNEKLFF,TGTGCCAGTAGTACCGGGACTCCCGCAACTAATGAAAAACTGTTTTTT
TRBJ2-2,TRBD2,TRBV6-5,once,CASRGLARTGELFF,TGTGCCAGCAGGGGACTAGCGCGAACCGGGGAGCTGTTTTTT
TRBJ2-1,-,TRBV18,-,CASSPRPGQSYNEQFF,TGTGCCAGCTCACCAAGGCCAGGGCAATCCTACAATGAGCAGTTCTTC
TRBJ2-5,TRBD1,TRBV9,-,CASSLTGRETQYF,TGTGCCAGCAGCTTGACAGGGAGAGAGACCCAGTACTTC
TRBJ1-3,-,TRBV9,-,CASSVGSDYSGNTIYF,TGTGCCAGCAGCGTAGGGAGCGATTACTCTGGAAACACCATATATTTT
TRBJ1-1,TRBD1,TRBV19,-,CATRLGDRGRTEAFF,TGTGCCACCAGATTGGGGGACAGGGGGCGAACTGAAGCTTTCTTT
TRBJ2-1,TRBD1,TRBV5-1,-,CASSLVGQGSGQFF,TGCGCCAGCAGCTTGGTCGGACAGGGTTCAGGGCAGTTCTTC
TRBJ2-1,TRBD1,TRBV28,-,CASSFGTGATGGQFF,TGTGCCAGCAGTTTCGGGACAGGGGCCACCGGAGGGCAGTTCTTC
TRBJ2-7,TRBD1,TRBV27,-,CASSGLRTGVHEQYF,TGTGCCAGCAGTGGCCTAAGGACAGGGGTCCACGAGCAGTACTTC
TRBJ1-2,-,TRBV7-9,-,CASSFSIANYGYTF,TGTGCCAGCAGCTTTAGCATAGCTAACTATGGCTACACCTTC
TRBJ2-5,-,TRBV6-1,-,CASSERDRNQETQYF,TGTGCCAGCAGTGAAAGAGACAGGAACCAAGAGACCCAGTACTTC
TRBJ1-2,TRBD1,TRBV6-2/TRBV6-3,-,CASSRPGGPRGYTF,TGTGCCAGCAGTCGACCAGGGGGGCCTCGTGGCTACACCTTC
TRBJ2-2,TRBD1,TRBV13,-,CASSTRTGGVPPSNHTGELFF,TGTGCCAGCAGCACCCGGACAGGGGGCGTACCACCTTCCAATCACACCGGGGAGCTGTTTTTT
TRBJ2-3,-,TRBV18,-,CASSPGSTDTQYF,TGTGCCAGCTCACCCGGGAGCACAGATACGCAGTATTTT
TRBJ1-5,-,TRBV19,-,CASSTQGLGNQPQHF,TGTGCCAGTAGTACCCAGGGGCTGGGCAATCAGCCCCAGCATTTT